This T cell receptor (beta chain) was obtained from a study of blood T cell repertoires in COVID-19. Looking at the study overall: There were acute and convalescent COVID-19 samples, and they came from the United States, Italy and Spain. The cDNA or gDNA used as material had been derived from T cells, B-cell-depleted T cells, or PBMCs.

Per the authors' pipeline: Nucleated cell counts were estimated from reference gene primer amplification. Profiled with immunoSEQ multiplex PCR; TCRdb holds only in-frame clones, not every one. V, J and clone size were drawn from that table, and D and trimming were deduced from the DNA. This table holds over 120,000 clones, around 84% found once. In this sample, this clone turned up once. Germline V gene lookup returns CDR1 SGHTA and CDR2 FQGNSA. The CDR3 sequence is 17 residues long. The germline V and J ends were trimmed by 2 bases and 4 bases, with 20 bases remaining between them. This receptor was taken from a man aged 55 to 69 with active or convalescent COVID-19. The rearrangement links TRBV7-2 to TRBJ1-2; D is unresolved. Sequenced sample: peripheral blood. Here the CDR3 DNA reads TGTGCCAGCAGCTTAAGTGCCGCTCAGCGGCGGTTCTATGGCTACACCTTC. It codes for CASSLSAAQRRFYGYTF.